This T cell receptor (beta chain) stems from a study of cytomegalovirus exposure and HLA in healthy donors. The wider study: In a later analysis, the roughly 120 validation repertoires were reported to have used the same platform as the approximately 690 first-cohort repertoires.

This CDR3 region has 15 residues. The germline gives CDR1 SNHLY, CDR2 FYNNEI. Trimming shortened V by 2 bases and J by 0 bases, and 8 bases separated the two germline ends. Measured with immunoSEQ multiplex PCR; TCRdb has only the in-frame clones, and not every one. The sample has about 110,000 clones, about 85% seen once. The TCR sequence derives from a woman aged 18-29 years in good health and CMV-seronegative. Sequencing was performed on PBMCs. The chain employs TRBV2 and TRBJ2-1; D ambiguous. DNA for the CDR3: TGTGCCAGCAGTGAAAGCGAAAGCTCCTACAATGAGCAGTTCTTC. It specifies CASSESESSYNEQFF.